This passage covers 6 T cell receptor beta chains from one sample sequenced in a study of cytotoxic CD8 clonotypes in ibrutinib-treated CLL. Using immunoSEQ multiplex PCR, the repertoire was profiled, and TCRdb retains in-frame clones only, with some absent. The sample has fewer than 400,000 clones; around 66% are singletons. Sequenced here: PBMCs, sampled after 36 months of ibrutinib treatment. Receptor source: a human donor with chronic lymphocytic leukemia.

This clone appeared a single time. The genes are TRBV9 and TRBJ2-2; D is undetermined. The CDR3 length is 16 residues. Trimming left V 1 base short and J 6 bases short, with 16 bases between. Germline V CDR1 and CDR2: SGDLS, YYNGEE. CDR3 sequence reads: CASSVRADTSAGELFF. In nucleotides, the CDR3 is TGTGCCAGCAGCGTAAGGGCTGACACCTCGGCCGGGGAGCTGTTTTTT.

The chain links TRBV4-1 to TRBJ2-7; unclear D gene. Germline V gene lookup returns CDR1 MGHRA and CDR2 YSYEKL. Trimming left V 0 bases short and J 2 bases short, with 8 bases between. This CDR3 has 14 amino acids. The CDR3 DNA follows: TGCGCCAGCAGCCAAGATGGGGTAACCTACGAGCAGTACTTC. The encoded protein is CASSQDGVTYEQYF.

J is TRBJ2-1 and V is TRBV9, with D hard to call. CDR1 is SGDLS and CDR2 is YYNGEE in the germline V gene. Trimming pared 0 bases from V and 1 base from J, leaving 5 bases between. The CDR3 contains 14 residues. The DNA for the CDR3 is TGTGCCAGCAGCGTAGAAAGTTCCTACAATGAGCAGTTCTTC. Residues: CASSVESSYNEQFF.

The genes are TRBV5-1 and TRBJ2-1; 11 nucleotides match TRBD1. CDR1 SGHRS and CDR2 YFSETQ come from the germline V gene. After removal of 1 base from V and 8 bases from J, the junction contained 8 bases not matched to a gene. The CDR3 sequence is 16 residues long. CDR3 coding DNA: TGCGCCAGCAGCTTGTGGACAGGGGGCCTGTCGGATGAGCAGTTCTTC. It specifies CASSLWTGGLSDEQFF.

This chain uses TRBV9 with TRBJ1-6; no clear D gene. This CDR3 region has 14 residues. Germline V gene sequence: CDR1 SGDLS, CDR2 YYNGEE. Trimming cost V 1 base and J 7 bases, with 9 bases left between them. For the CDR3, the DNA is TGTGCCAGCAGCGTACGCCATGGGAATTCACCCCTCCACTTT. It codes for CASSVRHGNSPLHF.

This chain uses TRBV18 with TRBJ2-2, with 7 positions matching TRBD1. The trim removed 4 bases at V and 3 bases at J, leaving 2 bases unmatched. Germline assignment: CDR1 KGHSH and CDR2 LQKENI. The CDR3 sequence is 14 residues long. In nucleotides, the CDR3 is TGTGCCAGCTCACGCGGACAGGACACCGGGGAGCTGTTTTTT. It is translated as CASSRGQDTGELFF.